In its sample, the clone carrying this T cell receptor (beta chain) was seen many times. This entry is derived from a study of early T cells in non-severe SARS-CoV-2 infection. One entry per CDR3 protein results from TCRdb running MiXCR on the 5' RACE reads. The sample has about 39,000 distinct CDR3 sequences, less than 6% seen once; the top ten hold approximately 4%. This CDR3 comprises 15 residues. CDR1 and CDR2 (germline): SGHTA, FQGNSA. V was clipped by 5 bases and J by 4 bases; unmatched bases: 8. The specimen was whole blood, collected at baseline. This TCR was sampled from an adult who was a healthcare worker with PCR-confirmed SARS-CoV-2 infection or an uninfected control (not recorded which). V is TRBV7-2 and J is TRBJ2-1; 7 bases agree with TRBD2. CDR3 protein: CASSPFGTTYNEQFF. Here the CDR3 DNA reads TGTGCCAGCAGCCCCTTCGGGACTACGTACAATGAGCAGTTCTTC.